Following are 17 T cell receptor beta chains from one sample sequenced in a study of blood T cells in healthy people across ages. The second PCR ran about 6 to 12 cycles with a sample-barcoded 5' primer and J-beta primers. TCRdb processed the 5' RACE reads anew with MiXCR; each CDR3 protein has one entry. The sample yields roughly 1.4 million distinct CDR3 sequences, approximately 60% seen once. The sequenced sample consisted of blood. The receptors were gathered from a man between 18 and 29 years old in good health.

This chain connects TRBV18 to TRBJ2-4; tentatively, D is TRBD2 (5 bases). V lost 3 bases and J 8 bases, leaving 20 bases between the germline ends. From germline, CDR1 is KGHSH and CDR2 LQKENI. This CDR3 has 16 residues. The CDR3 DNA sequence: TGTGCCAGCTCACCCTTAGGGAGTCGGCCGAGGGACATTCAGTACTTC. Translating it yields CASSPLGSRPRDIQYF.

The chain uses TRBV20-1 and TRBJ1-5; 9 bases line up with TRBD1. J was trimmed by 4 bases and V by 3 bases; bases with no gene match: 7. In germline, CDR1 is DFQATT, CDR2 SNEGSKA (reference sequence). The CDR3 is 15 residues long. CDR3 in DNA: TGCAGTGCTAGTCTACAGGGGGCGCGGAATCAGCCCCAGCATTTT. Residues: CSASLQGARNQPQHF.

In its sample, this clonotype was seen a few times. The chain combines TRBV6-5 with TRBJ1-2, with D possibly TRBD1 on 6 matching bases. Trimming removed 0 bases from V and 8 bases from J, with 22 bases in between. The CDR3 is 17 residues long. Per the germline V gene, CDR1 is MNHEY and CDR2 is SVGAGI. The DNA of the CDR3 is TGTGCCAGCAGTTACTCGAGGGCAGGGACATACGGGAACGGCTACACCTTC. It translates to CASSYSRAGTYGNGYTF.

The table lists this clonotype with a few counts. The chain couples TRBV29-1 to TRBJ1-2; TRBD1 might be the D (5 bases). The V and J ends lost 7 bases and 7 bases respectively, with 16 bases between them. The CDR3 spans 12 residues. The germline CDR1 and CDR2 sequences are SQVTM and ANQGSEA. The CDR3 DNA reads TGCAGCGGGGGGAATACGGGGATTGGCTACACCTTC. Translation gives CSGGNTGIGYTF.

The table lists this clonotype with a few counts. The V gene is TRBV4-1, the J gene TRBJ1-4; 10 bases are shared with TRBD1. J was trimmed by 2 bases and V by 0 bases; bases with no gene match: 6. This CDR3 is built from 18 residues. CDR1 is MGHRA, CDR2 YSYEKL, per germline. CDR3 sequence reads: CASSQELGQGITNEKLFF. The DNA for the CDR3 is TGCGCCAGCAGCCAAGAGTTGGGACAGGGGATCACTAATGAAAAACTGTTTTTT.

This clonotype has only a few counts. J is TRBJ2-7 and V is TRBV7-6; D gene unclear. CDR1 and CDR2 from the germline V gene are SGHVS and FNYEAQ. The V gene lost 1 base and the J gene lost 2 bases, with 9 bases spanning the gap. This CDR3 comprises 14 residues. CDR3 coding DNA: TGTGCCAGCAGCTTAGAACCAGGAACCTACGAGCAGTACTTC. This encodes CASSLEPGTYEQYF.

The chain couples TRBV6-5 to TRBJ2-1; D might be TRBD1 (5 bases). This CDR3 comprises 15 residues. The V gene's germline CDR1 is MNHEY and CDR2 SVGAGI. Trimming shortened V by 2 bases and J by 1 base, and 9 bases separated the two germline ends. The CDR3 region is CASSYGAGSYNEQFF. In nucleotides, the CDR3 is TGTGCCAGCAGTTACGGGGCCGGTTCCTACAATGAGCAGTTCTTC.

This clonotype was observed once. The chain combines TRBV25-1 with TRBJ2-4; D is perhaps TRBD2 (6 bases). Germline V gene data show CDR1 as MGHDK and CDR2 as SYGVNS. Trimming cost V 2 bases and J 15 bases, with 23 bases left between them. The CDR3 extends over 15 amino acids. The DNA of the CDR3 is TGTGCCAGCAGTGAACCCCGACTAGGGCAAGAGACCCGGTACTTC. The encoded protein is CASSEPRLGQETRYF.

V is TRBV6-1 and J is TRBJ2-5, with D unclear. The germline V gene encodes CDR1 MNHNS and CDR2 SASEGT. V lost 2 bases to trimming and J lost 4 bases, with 8 bases between them. The CDR3 covers 13 residues. The CDR3 is CASSEWRPETQYF. The CDR3 DNA follows: TGTGCCAGCAGTGAATGGCGTCCAGAGACCCAGTACTTC.

This clonotype was counted between two and nine times. The rearrangement joins TRBV10-3 to TRBJ2-1, with 9 bases fitting TRBD2. The CDR3 is 14 residues long. Germline-derived CDR1 and CDR2 are ENHRY and SYGVKD. Trimming at V came to 2 bases and at J to 8 bases, leaving 4 bases not matched to a gene. CDR3 DNA sequence: TGTGCCATCAGTGAGGGGCTAGCGGGGTATGAGCAGTTCTTC. It yields the protein CAISEGLAGYEQFF.

The chain combines TRBV3-1 with TRBJ1-5; possible D gene TRBD1, 5 bases. V dropped 0 bases and J dropped 0 bases, with 15 bases sitting between them. The CDR3 consists of 18 residues. Germline values: CDR1 LGHDT, CDR2 YNNKEL (reference sequence). The CDR3 coding sequence is TGTGCCAGCAGCCAAGATTCGGGAAGGGGTTATAGCAATCAGCCCCAGCATTTT. Amino acids: CASSQDSGRGYSNQPQHF.

This chain uses TRBV15 with TRBJ2-1; 7 bases are shared with TRBD2. The V and J ends lost 2 bases and 9 bases, in that order; junction bases with no gene match: 10. This CDR3 region has 15 residues. Germline CDR1 LNHNV, CDR2 YYDKDF (reference sequence). The CDR3 nucleotides read TGTGCCACCAGCAGATTAATGAGCGGGATTAGTGAGCAGTTCTTC. Translated: CATSRLMSGISEQFF.

The rearrangement joins TRBV7-2 to TRBJ1-4, with unresolved D. The CDR3 consists of 14 residues. Germline assignment: CDR1 SGHTA and CDR2 FQGNSA. V was clipped by 4 bases and J by 4 bases, with 10 bases between them. DNA for the CDR3: TGTGCCAGCAGCTCAAACCGGATTAATGAAAAACTGTTTTTT. Translated, it gives CASSSNRINEKLFF. Looking up the rest from reference TRBV7-2 and TRBJ1-4 gives the full variable domain: GAGVSQSPSNKVTEKGKDVELRCDPISGHTALYWYRQSLGQGLEFLIYFQGNSAPDKSGLPSDRFSAERTGGSVSTLTIQRTQQEDSAVYLCASSSNRINEKLFFGSGTQLSVL.

CDR3 residues: CASSLWTSGMGEQYF. Here the CDR3 DNA reads TGTGCCAGCAGTTTATGGACTAGCGGGATGGGGGAGCAGTACTTC. The genes are TRBV12-3 or TRBV12-4 and TRBJ2-7; 12 nucleotides align to TRBD2. With V trimmed by 2 bases and J by 7 bases, 6 bases remained unmatched. This CDR3 is built from 15 residues.

This chain joins TRBV4-2 and TRBJ1-1; D is undetermined. This CDR3 contains 14 residues. Per the germline V gene, CDR1 is LGHNA and CDR2 is YNFKEQ. Trimming took 2 bases from V and 0 from J, leaving 7 bases between them. CDR3 bases: TGTGCCAGCAGCCAAAGCGAAATGAACACTGAAGCTTTCTTT. It encodes CASSQSEMNTEAFF.

The chain uses TRBV6-1 and TRBJ1-5; D uncertain. Germline V lookup: CDR1 MNHNS, CDR2 SASEGT. V shed 8 bases and J shed 6 bases, with 11 bases lying between them. This CDR3 is 12 amino acids long. CDR3 sequence: CASQRIAQPQHF. CDR3 DNA: TGTGCCAGCCAACGTATTGCTCAGCCCCAGCATTTT.

There are a few counts of this clonotype. The V gene is TRBV10-3, the J gene TRBJ2-1; maybe TRBD2 (6 bases). CDR3 length: 16 amino acids. CDR1 and CDR2 from the germline V gene are ENHRY and SYGVKD. V dropped 0 bases and J dropped 7 bases, with 16 bases sitting between them. Here the CDR3 DNA reads TGTGCCATCAGTGAGTCAGGAGGGAGCTCTGGGAATGAGCAGTTCTTC. It specifies CAISESGGSSGNEQFF.